A selection of T cell receptor beta chains follows, all from one sample in a study of blood T cell repertoires in COVID-19. TCRdb's table, derived via immunoSEQ multiplex PCR, lists solely in-frame clones and lacks some. The repertoire holds approximately 120,000 clones, with roughly 83% as singletons. Sample: peripheral blood. The receptors originated from a woman aged 55-70 years with acute or convalescent COVID-19. Each CDR3 is given with its conserved first and last residue. D genes are given only for firm matches. Clone sizes are given selectively: once, few, many, or a class where the clone is expanded.

j_call d_call clone_size cdr3_length v_call cdr3_aa cdr3_nt
TRBJ1-4 - once 14 TRBV5-4 CASSLGRENEKLFF TGTGCCAGCAGCTTGGGGAGGGAAAATGAAAAACTGTTTTTT
TRBJ2-1 TRBD2 - 15 TRBV7-3 CASSLGGTRRNEQFF TGTGCCAGCAGCTTAGGTGGGACTAGAAGGAATGAGCAGTTCTTC
TRBJ2-4 - - 12 TRBV7-9 CASSSEGYIQYF TGTGCCAGCAGCTCGGAGGGTTACATTCAGTACTTC
TRBJ2-1 TRBD1 - 15 TRBV10-3 CAIREQGGSYNEQFF TGTGCCATCAGGGAACAGGGGGGCTCCTACAATGAGCAGTTCTTC
TRBJ1-6 TRBD1 once 13 TRBV7-3 CASRTGGNSPLHF TGTGCCAGCCGCACAGGGGGTAATTCACCCCTCCACTTT
TRBJ2-1 - - 14 TRBV11-3 CASSLREDYNEQFF TGTGCCAGCAGCTTGAGGGAGGACTACAATGAGCAGTTCTTC
TRBJ1-5 TRBD1 - 15 TRBV28 CASSRHTGGNQPQHF TGTGCCAGCAGTCGTCACACAGGGGGGAATCAGCCCCAGCATTTT
TRBJ1-4 - - 13 TRBV2 CASRQGLNEKLFF TGTGCCAGCAGACAGGGACTAAATGAAAAACTGTTTTTT
TRBJ1-1 TRBD1 few 15 TRBV3-1/TRBV3-2 CASSPLTGLNTEAFF TGTGCCAGCAGCCCCTTGACAGGGTTGAACACTGAAGCTTTCTTT
TRBJ2-1 TRBD2 - 14 TRBV3-1/TRBV3-2 CASSRAGIYNEQFF TGTGCCAGCAGCCGAGCGGGGATCTACAATGAGCAGTTCTTC
TRBJ1-2 - - 11 TRBV20-1 CSAPPSYGYTF TGCAGTGCCCCCCCGTCCTATGGCTACACCTTC
TRBJ1-1 - - 15 TRBV9 CASSVDSSSSTEAFF TGTGCCAGCAGCGTAGACAGCTCCTCTTCCACTGAAGCTTTCTTT
TRBJ2-6 - - 18 TRBV3-1/TRBV3-2 CASSQASNAISGANVLTF TGTGCCAGCAGCCAAGCATCTAACGCCATCTCTGGGGCCAACGTCCTGACTTTC
TRBJ2-3 TRBD2 - 16 TRBV29-1 CSVTPWQRGITDTQYF TGCAGCGTTACCCCCTGGCAGCGGGGGATCACAGATACGCAGTATTTT
TRBJ2-1 TRBD2 - 17 TRBV5-1 CASSNSGGRLSYNEQFF TGCGCCAGCAGCAATAGCGGGGGGCGGCTTAGCTACAATGAGCAGTTCTTC
TRBJ1-6 - - 15 TRBV7-8 CASSLSWQGNSPLHF TGTGCCAGCAGCTTGTCGTGGCAGGGCAACTCACCCCTCCACTTT
TRBJ2-1 - - 12 TRBV18 CASSPSGGVPFF TGTGCCAGCTCACCATCAGGCGGGGTTCCGTTCTTC
TRBJ2-1 - - 16 TRBV28 CASSLGSGSSYNEQFF TGTGCCAGCAGTTTGGGTAGCGGTAGCTCCTACAATGAGCAGTTCTTC
TRBJ2-1 TRBD2 - 17 TRBV12-5 CASAASGRAFGYNEQFF TGTGCTAGTGCGGCTAGCGGGAGGGCCTTCGGCTACAATGAGCAGTTCTTC
TRBJ2-5 TRBD2 - 14 TRBV7-9 CASSPGTSGETQYF TGTGCCAGCAGCCCAGGGACTAGCGGAGAGACCCAGTACTTC
TRBJ2-3 TRBD1 - 15 TRBV27 CASGEGQGARYTQYF TGTGCCAGCGGGGAAGGACAGGGGGCAAGGTATACGCAGTATTTT
TRBJ2-5 TRBD2 - 17 TRBV6-2/TRBV6-3 CASSWTSGSSFQETQYF TGTGCCAGCAGTTGGACTAGCGGGAGCTCCTTCCAAGAGACCCAGTACTTC
TRBJ1-1 - once 15 TRBV5-1 CASSLAGRGSTEAFF TGCGCCAGCAGCCTGGCGGGGAGGGGGAGCACTGAAGCTTTCTTT
TRBJ1-5 - few 12 TRBV19 CASRSSNQPQHF TGTGCCTCCCGGAGTAGTAATCAGCCCCAGCATTTT
TRBJ2-2 - - 15 TRBV4-1 CASSGRQGATGELFF TGCGCCAGCAGCGGAAGGCAGGGTGCGACCGGGGAGCTGTTTTTT
TRBJ2-1 TRBD2 - 14 TRBV27 CASSSHDREGEQFF TGTGCCAGCAGTTCCCACGACCGGGAGGGTGAGCAGTTCTTC
TRBJ2-3 - medium-sized 12 TRBV6-5 CASSTRSDTQYF TGTGCCAGCAGTACCCGGTCAGATACGCAGTATTTT
TRBJ1-1 - - 14 TRBV28 CASTEGAKRTEAFF TGTGCCAGCACCGAAGGGGCCAAACGCACTGAAGCTTTCTTT
TRBJ1-3 TRBD1 - 16 TRBV28 CASSLYWDSSVDTIYF TGTGCCAGCAGTTTATACTGGGACAGCTCTGTAGACACCATATATTTT
TRBJ2-7 - - 13 TRBV11-2 CASRPPTGYEQYF TGTGCCAGCAGACCCCCTACAGGATACGAGCAGTACTTC
TRBJ1-6 TRBD1 - 18 TRBV15 CATSRRWGPRQGGSPLHF TGTGCCACCAGCAGACGATGGGGTCCTCGACAGGGGGGGTCACCCCTCCACTTT
TRBJ1-3 - - 15 TRBV10-3 CAISERGARGNTIYF TGTGCCATCAGTGAACGGGGGGCGCGAGGAAACACCATATATTTT
TRBJ1-1 - few 11 TRBV7-3 CAVGGNTEAFF TGTGCCGTGGGGGGGAACACTGAAGCTTTCTTT
TRBJ1-2 TRBD1 - 12 TRBV28 CASSPIGTGDLF TGTGCCAGCAGTCCTATAGGGACAGGGGATCTCTTC
TRBJ2-7 - - 16 TRBV14 CASSRGVSGAGREQYF TGTGCCAGCAGCCGGGGGGTGTCGGGTGCGGGGCGCGAGCAGTACTTC
TRBJ1-1 - - 15 TRBV7-2 CASSLEGRLWAEAFF TGTGCCAGCAGCTTAGAGGGCAGACTATGGGCTGAAGCTTTCTTT
TRBJ1-5 TRBD1 - 15 TRBV19 CASSSQGAIEQPQHF TGTGCCAGTAGTAGTCAGGGGGCAATAGAACAGCCCCAGCATTTT